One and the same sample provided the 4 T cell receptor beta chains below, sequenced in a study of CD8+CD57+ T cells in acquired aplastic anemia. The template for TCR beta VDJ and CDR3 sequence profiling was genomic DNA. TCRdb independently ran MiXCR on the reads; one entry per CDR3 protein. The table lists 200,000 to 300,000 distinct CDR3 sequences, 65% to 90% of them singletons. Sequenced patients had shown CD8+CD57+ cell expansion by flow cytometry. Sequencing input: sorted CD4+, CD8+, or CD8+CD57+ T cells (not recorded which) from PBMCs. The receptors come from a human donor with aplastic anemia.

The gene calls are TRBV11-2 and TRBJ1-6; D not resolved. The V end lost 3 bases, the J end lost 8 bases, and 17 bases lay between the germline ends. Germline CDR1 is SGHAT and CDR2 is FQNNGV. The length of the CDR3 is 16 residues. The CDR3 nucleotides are TGTGCCAGCAGCTTTCCTCCGACAAGGTTGGATTCACCCCTCCACTTT. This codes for CASSFPPTRLDSPLHF.

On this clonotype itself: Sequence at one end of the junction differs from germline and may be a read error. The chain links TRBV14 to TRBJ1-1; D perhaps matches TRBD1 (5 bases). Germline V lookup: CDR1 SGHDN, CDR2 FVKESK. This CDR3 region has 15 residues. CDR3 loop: CASSLDTAGHTDAFF. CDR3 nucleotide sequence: TGTGCCAGCAGCCTAGACACGGCAGGGCACACTGACGCTTTCTTT.

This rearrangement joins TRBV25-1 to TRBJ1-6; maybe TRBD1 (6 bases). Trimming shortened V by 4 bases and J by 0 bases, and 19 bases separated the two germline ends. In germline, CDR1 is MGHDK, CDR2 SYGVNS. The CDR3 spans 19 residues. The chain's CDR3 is CASSGGGALPSSYNSPLHF. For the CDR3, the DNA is TGTGCCAGCAGTGGGGGGGGGGCCCTACCGAGCTCCTATAATTCACCCCTCCACTTT.

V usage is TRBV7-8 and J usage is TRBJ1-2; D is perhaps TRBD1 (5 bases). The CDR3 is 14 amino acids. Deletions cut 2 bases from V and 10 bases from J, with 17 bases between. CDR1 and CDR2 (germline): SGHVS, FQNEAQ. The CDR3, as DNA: TGTGCCAGCAGCTTACATCCAGACGTGACAGCCTACACCTTC. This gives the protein CASSLHPDVTAYTF.